One and the same sample provided the 6 T cell receptor beta chains below, sequenced in a study of blood T cell repertoires in COVID-19. Profiling relied on immunoSEQ multiplex PCR, and the TCRdb table lists in-frame clones only, not all of them. Altogether some 220,000 clones are present, 84% being singletons, with the ten largest covering around 2%. Input material: peripheral blood. All receptors derive from a woman between 55 and 75 years old with acute or convalescent COVID-19.

The CDR3 DNA sequence: TGCGCCAGCAGCCCGGGCGGGGGGGGTTACAATGAGCAGTTCTTC. Translating gives CASSPGGGGYNEQFF. The chain uses TRBV4-1 and TRBJ2-1; 9 bases align to TRBD2. V lost 4 bases, J lost 4 bases, and 5 bases stayed unmatched. The CDR3 is 15 amino acids. Germline V CDR1 and CDR2: MGHRA, YSYEKL.

The chain has TRBV3-1 (or the pseudogene TRBV3-2) and TRBJ2-2; 8 bases agree with TRBD2. V gave up 3 bases and J gave up 2 bases; unmatched junction bases: 2. The CDR3 extends over 15 amino acids. Germline assignment: CDR1 LGHDT and CDR2 YNNKEL (reference sequence). The CDR3 protein is CASSQGLGNTGELFF. CDR3 coding DNA: TGTGCCAGCAGCCAGGGACTAGGCAACACCGGGGAGCTGTTTTTT.

This chain uses TRBV19 with TRBJ1-2; 8 nucleotides match TRBD1. The CDR3 extends over 16 amino acids. J was trimmed by 5 bases and V by 3 bases; bases with no gene match: 11. Germline assignment: CDR1 LNHDA and CDR2 SQIVND (reference sequence). CDR3 sequence: CASSIPSGGAGYGYTF. The CDR3 DNA sequence: TGTGCCAGTAGTATCCCGTCAGGGGGCGCCGGGTATGGCTACACCTTC.

The V and J genes are TRBV18 and TRBJ2-7; D remains unclear. V lost 1 base and J lost 5, with 9 bases in between. Germline loops: CDR1 KGHSH, CDR2 LQKENI. There are 13 residues in the CDR3. CDR3 DNA: TGTGCCAGCTCACCACTAACACCTGACGAGCAGTACTTC. Translated, it gives CASSPLTPDEQYF.

The V gene is TRBV3-1 (or the pseudogene TRBV3-2), the J gene TRBJ2-5; 12 positions match TRBD2. V gave up 1 base and J gave up 5 bases; unmatched junction bases: 11. There are 18 residues in the CDR3. Looked up from germline, CDR1 is LGHDT and CDR2 is YNNKEL (reference sequence). Written as DNA, the CDR3 is TGTGCCAGCAGCCAAGTAGGTCTAGCGGGGGGGCAGTCGGAGACCCAGTACTTC. It translates to CASSQVGLAGGQSETQYF.

This chain links TRBV29-1 with TRBJ2-7, with TRBD1 as a possible D gene (5 bases). Germline lookup yields CDR1 SQVTM and CDR2 ANQGSEA. The CDR3 is made up of 12 amino acids. Trimming cost V 4 bases and J 2 bases, with 9 bases left between them. This CDR3 reads CSVGGDPYEQYF. In nucleotides, the CDR3 is TGCAGCGTTGGGGGCGACCCCTACGAGCAGTACTTC.